Only one count was recorded for the clone carrying this T cell receptor beta chain. Categorization into cohorts depended on clinical history that participants reported. This entry comes from a study of blood T cell repertoires in COVID-19. Looking at the study overall: T cells, B-cell-depleted T cells, or PBMCs supplied cDNA or gDNA.

CDR3 length: 12 amino acids. The germline V gene encodes CDR1 SQVTM and CDR2 ANQGSEA. V lost 6 bases to trimming and J lost 7 bases; unmatched junction nucleotides: 3. Methods used by the authors: Estimation of nucleated cell counts was performed using reference gene primer amplification. Assay used: immunoSEQ multiplex PCR; TCRdb lists only in-frame clones, some missing. The V and J calls and the clone size are those of that table, but D and trimming were determined from the DNA. The sample lists 350,000 to 550,000 clones, 70% to 90% occurring once. The chain is built from TRBV29-1 and TRBJ2-1, with 10 bases that match TRBD2. Sequencing was performed on PBMCs or T cells enriched from blood (not recorded which). The TCR comes from a woman aged 18-30 years with acute COVID-19. The CDR3 DNA sequence: TGCAGCGTGGGGACTAGCGCTAATGAGCAGTTCTTC. Protein product: CSVGTSANEQFF.